This T cell receptor beta chain was observed in a study of OX40 agonist ivuxolimab in advanced cancers. Study information: The group had a mean age of around 60 years, ranged from roughly 23 to 79, and was roughly 80% male.

Study results and caveats: It was also the case that some nonresponders had low normalized T-cell clonal expansion.

To note about this clone: Its target is not known.

Sequenced by immunoSEQ multiplex PCR; TCRdb stores in-frame clones only, minus some. The table lists about 48,000 clones, 82% of them singletons. The V end was cut by 0 bases, the J end by 10 bases, with 16 bases between. CDR3 length: 14 amino acids. Germline values: CDR1 GTSNPN, CDR2 SVGIG (reference sequence). People who had autoimmune disease history or systemic immunosuppression were excluded. Blood specimens came from baseline, cycle 4 day 1, and cycle 7 day 1. The chain couples TRBV30 to TRBJ1-3; no firm D call. Sample: CD4+ or CD8+ T cells sorted from blood, taken in a trial of the OX40 agonist ivuxolimab. The receptor was derived from an adult with an advanced solid tumor such as melanoma, head and neck, liver or kidney cancer. This CDR3 is CAWSVGSATGTIYF. DNA of the CDR3: TGTGCCTGGAGTGTCGGGTCGGCCACCGGGACCATATATTTT. Together with reference TRBV30 and TRBJ1-3, the CDR3 gives the full variable domain: SQTIHQWPATLVQPVGSPLSLECTVEGTSNPNLYWYRQAAGRGLQLLFYSVGIGQISSEVPQNLSASRPQDRQFILSSKKLLLSDSGFYLCAWSVGSATGTIYFGEGSWLTVV.